The 21 T cell receptor beta chains below were found in one sample sequenced in a study of cytomegalovirus exposure and HLA in healthy donors. Both 60 Vbeta primers and 13 Jbeta primers went into the PCR. TCRdb's table, derived via immunoSEQ multiplex PCR, lists solely in-frame clones and lacks some. In the table there are over 150,000 clones, around 65% of which are singletons. What was sequenced was PBMCs. These receptors were obtained from a woman aged 40 to 50 in good health and CMV-seropositive.

V and J are TRBV6-1 and TRBJ2-7, with 7 positions matching TRBD1. This CDR3 contains 15 residues. The V gene's germline CDR1 is MNHNS and CDR2 SASEGT. Trimming at V came to 5 bases and at J to 2 bases, leaving 9 bases not matched to a gene. Here the CDR3 reads CASSSGQPGAYEQYF. CDR3 nucleotide sequence: TGTGCCAGCAGTTCGGGACAGCCGGGCGCCTACGAGCAGTACTTC.

This rearrangement joins TRBV15 to TRBJ2-5, with 9 bases matching TRBD2. Germline lookup yields CDR1 LNHNV and CDR2 YYDKDF (reference sequence). V gave up 5 bases and J gave up 5 bases; unmatched junction bases: 15. The CDR3 runs 17 residues. The CDR3 loop is CATSEGNSGRFRETQYF. In nucleotides, the CDR3 is TGTGCCACCAGCGAGGGTAATAGCGGGAGATTCCGGGAGACCCAGTACTTC.

The J gene is TRBJ1-2, the V gene TRBV18; TRBD1 aligns across 9 bases. Germline loops: CDR1 KGHSH, CDR2 LQKENI. Unmatched junction bases numbered 3, after V lost 5 bases and J lost 2 bases. CDR3 length equals 14 residues. The CDR3 here is CASSSGTGNYGYTF. CDR3 coding DNA: TGTGCCAGCTCATCCGGGACAGGGAACTATGGCTACACCTTC.

This clone was recorded once. The chain joins TRBV4-3 to TRBJ2-7, with 13 bases lining up with TRBD2. The germline V gene has CDR1 LGHNA and CDR2 YSLEER. The CDR3 loop spans 15 amino acids. With V trimmed by 8 bases and J by 5 bases, 9 bases remained unmatched. The CDR3: CASARTSGGSDEQYF. CDR3 coding DNA: TGCGCCAGCGCACGGACTAGCGGGGGATCCGACGAGCAGTACTTC.

The CDR3 nucleotides read TGTGCCAGCAGCGTAGGGTCGGGACTAGCGGGGGAAGAGACCCAGTACTTC. This codes for CASSVGSGLAGEETQYF. The chain joins TRBV9 to TRBJ2-5; 14 nucleotides line up with TRBD2. Looked up from germline, CDR1 is SGDLS and CDR2 is YYNGEE. V dropped 0 bases and J dropped 3; count of bases not matched to a gene: 4. This CDR3 has 17 residues.

This chain connects TRBV4-1 to TRBJ2-5; TRBD1 might be the D (6 bases). The CDR3 covers 16 residues. Germline V gives CDR1 MGHRA, CDR2 YSYEKL. V was cut by 1 base and J by 1 base, with 13 bases left in between. The CDR3 here is CASSQVGRQAQETQYF. The CDR3 nucleotides read TGCGCCAGCAGCCAAGTCGGTAGACAGGCCCAAGAGACCCAGTACTTC.

The V and J genes are TRBV5-1 and TRBJ2-7, with D tentatively TRBD2 (6 bases). V lost 0 bases, J lost 7 bases, and 11 bases lay in between. The CDR3 is 13 amino acids. The germline CDR1 and CDR2 sequences are SGHRS and YFSETQ. CDR3: CASSLDGLPEQYF. The CDR3 DNA reads TGCGCCAGCAGCTTGGATGGACTACCTGAGCAGTACTTC. Full variable domain (outside the CDR3, taken from reference TRBV5-1 and TRBJ2-7): KAGVTQTPRYLIKTRGQQVTLSCSPISGHRSVSWYQQTPGQGLQFLFEYFSETQRNKGNFPGRFSGRQFSNSRSEMNVSTLELGDSALYLCASSLDGLPEQYFGPGTRLTVT.

CDR3 sequence (DNA): TGTGCCAGCAGCGTAGGAGTCGGCTCCTATAATTCACCCCTCCACTTT. This codes for CASSVGVGSYNSPLHF. The V gene is TRBV9, the J gene TRBJ1-6; no clear D gene. CDR1 is SGDLS, CDR2 YYNGEE, per germline. V was cut by 0 bases and J by 0 bases, with 7 bases left in between. This CDR3 comprises 16 residues.

This chain joins TRBV5-1 and TRBJ1-6; 7 bases fit TRBD1. The CDR3 totals 14 residues. In germline, CDR1 is SGHRS, CDR2 YFSETQ. The V gene end was trimmed by 4 bases and the J gene end by 10 bases; junction bases not matched to a gene: 8. Written as DNA, the CDR3 is TGCGCCAGCAGCCTAGGGACAGACAGCTCACCCCTCCACTTT. This translates into CASSLGTDSSPLHF.

V usage is TRBV7-6 and J usage is TRBJ2-6; TRBD2 aligns across 9 bases. V lost 5 bases to trimming and J lost 0 bases; unmatched junction nucleotides: 11. This CDR3 has 19 residues. Germline CDR1 SGHVS, CDR2 FNYEAQ. CDR3 in DNA: TGTGCCAGCAGCCCCAGGGGGACTAGCTGGAGCTCTGGGGCCAACGTCCTGACTTTC. Translation: CASSPRGTSWSSGANVLTF.

This clone occurred a few times. This chain uses TRBV28 with TRBJ2-3; D is perhaps TRBD2 (5 bases). This CDR3 contains 12 residues. CDR1 is MDHEN and CDR2 is SYDVKM in the germline V gene. V dropped 5 bases and J dropped 6 bases, with 9 bases sitting between them. CDR3 loop: CASSLRRDTQYF. The CDR3 DNA is TGTGCCAGCAGTCTCAGGAGGGATACGCAGTATTTT.

The table lists this clone with a few counts. The CDR3 spells CASSVVAGSTDTQYF. Written as DNA, the CDR3 is TGTGCCAGCAGCGTAGTGGCAGGGAGCACAGATACGCAGTATTTT. V usage is TRBV9 and J usage is TRBJ2-3; possibly TRBD1 for D (5 bases). Germline CDR1 SGDLS, CDR2 YYNGEE. The V end lost 0 bases, the J end lost 0 bases, and 8 bases lay between the germline ends. The CDR3 contains 15 residues. The whole variable domain, remainder taken from reference TRBV9 and TRBJ2-3, is DSGVTQTPKHLITATGQRVTLRCSPRSGDLSVYWYQQSLDQGLQFLIQYYNGEERAKGNILERFSAQQFPDLHSELNLSSLELGDSALYFCASSVVAGSTDTQYFGPGTRLTVL.

V gene TRBV19 combines with J gene TRBJ2-7; D possibly corresponds to TRBD2 (6 bases). Trimming cost V 0 bases and J 6 bases, with 9 bases left between them. Per germline, CDR1 LNHDA and CDR2 SQIVND (reference sequence). The CDR3 has 13 amino acids. The DNA of the CDR3 is TGTGCCAGTAGTATAGACGGGGGAAGCGAGCAGTACTTC. This translates into CASSIDGGSEQYF. The full variable domain, its missing parts supplied by reference TRBV19 and TRBJ2-7, is DGGITQSPKYLFRKEGQNVTLSCEQNLNHDAMYWYRQDPGQGLRLIYYSQIVNDFQKGDIAEGYSVSREKKESFPLTVTSAQKNPTAFYLCASSIDGGSEQYFGPGTRLTVT.

This clone was seen more than once but under ten times. The rearrangement links TRBV6-5 to TRBJ2-5; a weak D match, TRBD2 (6 bases). The CDR3 has 14 amino acids. Trimming took 0 bases from V and 4 from J, leaving 9 bases between them. CDR1 and CDR2 (germline): MNHEY, SVGAGI. The CDR3 coding sequence is TGTGCCAGCAGTTACTCTTCGACTAGAGAGACCCAGTACTTC. It is translated as CASSYSSTRETQYF.

The chain has TRBV29-1 and TRBJ2-7; possible D gene TRBD1, 6 bases. This CDR3 has 13 amino acids. CDR1 is SQVTM, CDR2 ANQGSEA, per germline. The V gene lost 3 bases and the J gene lost 7 bases, with 16 bases spanning the gap. Here the CDR3 DNA reads TGCAGCGTTGAGGACGGTTCGAGGGGGGAGCAGTACTTC. Residues: CSVEDGSRGEQYF.

The rearrangement links TRBV7-9 to TRBJ1-4; D gene unclear. CDR1 and CDR2 (germline): SEHNR, FQNEAQ (reference sequence). This CDR3 region has 14 residues. Trimming pared 8 bases from V and 0 bases from J, leaving 10 bases between. In nucleotides, the CDR3 is TGTGCCAGCTCCCTAGGTGCAACTAATGAAAAACTGTTTTTT. Its translation is CASSLGATNEKLFF.

This clone has a handful of counts. The V call is TRBV5-3, the J call TRBJ2-3, with D maybe TRBD1 (5 bases). TRBV5-3 is annotated as an ORF whose role is uncertain. This CDR3 has 14 amino acids. V lost 3 bases and J 8 bases, leaving 16 bases between the germline ends. The CDR3 sequence: CARSCGLGDCTQYF. The CDR3 region has the DNA TGTGCCAGAAGCTGTGGGCTAGGGGATTGTACGCAGTATTTT.

The genes are TRBV9 and TRBJ2-7; 9 bases map to TRBD1. The V gene's germline CDR1 is SGDLS and CDR2 YYNGEE. Trimming took 7 bases from V and 5 from J; bases not matched to a gene: 10. CDR3 length equals 14 residues. CDR3 nucleotide sequence: TGTGCCAGCGGAGCGGGACAGGGTGTCGACGAGCAGTACTTC. Amino acid sequence: CASGAGQGVDEQYF.

The chain links TRBV7-9 to TRBJ1-5; D is unresolved. Germline CDR1 is SEHNR and CDR2 is FQNEAQ (reference sequence). This CDR3 has 17 amino acids. V was shortened by 1 base and J by 4 bases, with 17 bases between the two germline ends. CDR3 sequence (DNA): TGTGCCAGCAGCTTAGGCGGGAAAGGAGAGTTAAATCAGCCCCAGCATTTT. Translated: CASSLGGKGELNQPQHF.

The chain joins TRBV20-1 to TRBJ1-2; D is uncertain. CDR3 length equals 11 residues. V lost 4 bases, J lost 8 bases, and 11 bases lay in between. The germline V gene encodes CDR1 DFQATT and CDR2 SNEGSKA (reference sequence). The CDR3 reads CSAIVRRGYTF. DNA of the CDR3: TGCAGTGCTATAGTACGTAGAGGCTACACCTTC.

This clone has just one count. The V gene is TRBV18, the J gene TRBJ2-1; 11 nucleotides line up with TRBD2. CDR3 length: 15 residues. Germline lookup yields CDR1 KGHSH and CDR2 LQKENI. J lost 6 bases, V lost 3 bases, and 4 bases had no gene match. The CDR3 spells CASSPGLAEFNEQFF. DNA of the CDR3: TGTGCCAGCTCACCGGGACTAGCGGAATTCAATGAGCAGTTCTTC.